Listed below are T cell receptor beta chains from one sample, sequenced in a study of cytomegalovirus exposure and HLA in healthy donors. Sequenced by immunoSEQ multiplex PCR; TCRdb stores in-frame clones only, minus some. The sample includes around 160,000 clones, roughly 79% of them seen just once. Sequencing used PBMCs. These receptors all come from a woman between 40 and 50 years old in good health and CMV-seropositive. The CDR3 runs from the conserved cysteine through the conserved F or W. A D gene is named only where the DNA matches it firmly. Not all rows give a size; the values are once, few, many and, for expanded clones, a class.

J: TRBJ1-4; size: .; D: TRBD1; V: TRBV5-4; DNA: TGTGCCAGCAGCTTCGGGGCCGGGACAGTAAATGAAAAACTGTTTTTT; CDR3: CASSFGAGTVNEKLFF
J: TRBJ2-1; size: .; D: TRBD2; V: TRBV11-1; DNA: TGTGCCAGCAGCTTCGTCCAGCGGGGGGACAATGAGCAGTTCTTC; CDR3: CASSFVQRGDNEQFF
J: TRBJ2-3; size: .; D: TRBD2; V: TRBV5-1; DNA: TGCGCCAGCAGCCCGGGACTAGCGGGGGGGCCTTATACGCAGTATTTT; CDR3: CASSPGLAGGPYTQYF
J: TRBJ2-1; size: .; D: .; V: TRBV27; DNA: TGTGCCAGCAGTCCCTTTGAGGCAGGGAAGAGCAATGAGCAGTTCTTC; CDR3: CASSPFEAGKSNEQFF
J: TRBJ2-7; size: .; D: TRBD1; V: TRBV6-6; DNA: TGTGCCAGCAGTGGACAGGGGACACTCTCCTACGAGCAGTACTTC; CDR3: CASSGQGTLSYEQYF
J: TRBJ1-2; size: .; D: .; V: TRBV5-4; DNA: TGTGCCAGCAGCTTGCCGGGGGAAGATGGCTACACCTTC; CDR3: CASSLPGEDGYTF
J: TRBJ1-1; size: .; D: TRBD1; V: TRBV30; DNA: TGTGCCTGGGGGACAGGGCTCGGTATGAACACTGAAGCTTTCTTT; CDR3: CAWGTGLGMNTEAFF
J: TRBJ1-4; size: .; D: TRBD1; V: TRBV15; DNA: TGTGCCACCAGGGTACAGGGGACTAATGAAAAACTGTTTTTT; CDR3: CATRVQGTNEKLFF
J: TRBJ1-1; size: .; D: .; V: TRBV6-1; DNA: TGTGCCAGCAGTGAACCGAGCATGAACACTGAAGCTTTCTTT; CDR3: CASSEPSMNTEAFF
J: TRBJ2-7; size: .; D: TRBD1; V: TRBV7-9; DNA: TGTGCCAGCAGCTCTGGACAGGGGAGCTACGAGCAGTACTTC; CDR3: CASSSGQGSYEQYF
J: TRBJ1-1; size: .; D: TRBD1; V: TRBV12-5; DNA: TGTGCTAGTGGTTTCGCCCGCACAGGGGACACTGAAGCTTTCTTT; CDR3: CASGFARTGDTEAFF
J: TRBJ2-2; size: .; D: TRBD2; V: TRBV6-5; DNA: TGTGCCAGCAGTCTCGGGAGGGCCTGGGGCGGGGAGCTGTTTTTT; CDR3: CASSLGRAWGGELFF
J: TRBJ2-5; size: few; D: .; V: TRBV9; DNA: TGTGCCAGCAGTCCCGGACTCCATCAAGAGACCCAGTACTTC; CDR3: CASSPGLHQETQYF
J: TRBJ2-4; size: .; D: .; V: TRBV19; DNA: TGTGCCAGTAGTATAGGGAGCCAGGGTTTTTTTCAGTACTTC; CDR3: CASSIGSQGFFQYF
J: TRBJ2-5; size: .; D: TRBD2; V: TRBV5-4; DNA: TGTGCCAGCAGCGTACAACGGGGGGGCGTCGAGGCCCAGTACTTC; CDR3: CASSVQRGGVEAQYF
J: TRBJ2-5; size: .; D: .; V: TRBV30; DNA: TGTGCCTGGAGCAGAGAGACCCAGTACTTC; CDR3: CAWSRETQYF
J: TRBJ1-6; size: few; D: TRBD1; V: TRBV2; DNA: TGTGCCAGCAGTGAAATCGGGACAGGTAATTCACCCCTCCACTTT; CDR3: CASSEIGTGNSPLHF
J: TRBJ2-3; size: .; D: TRBD1; V: TRBV19; DNA: TGTGCCAGTAGCTTTCAGTGGGGACAGGACACAGATACGCAGTATTTT; CDR3: CASSFQWGQDTDTQYF
J: TRBJ2-3; size: .; D: TRBD1; V: TRBV2; DNA: TGTGCCAGCAGTTCAGCCACTCTCGGGGGGACAGGGATAGCAGATACGCAGTATTTT; CDR3: CASSSATLGGTGIADTQYF
J: TRBJ2-1; size: once; D: .; V: TRBV2; DNA: TGTGCCAGCAGTGACACCTTAAGAGGGAATGAGCAGTTCTTC; CDR3: CASSDTLRGNEQFF
J: TRBJ1-1; size: .; D: .; V: TRBV7-2; DNA: TGTGCCAGCAGCTTCGGGGGGCGAATGGTCACTGAAGCTTTCTTT; CDR3: CASSFGGRMVTEAFF
J: TRBJ2-4; size: once; D: TRBD1; V: TRBV5-1; DNA: TGCGCCAGCAGCCCCAGAGGGGGCTCTGGGAACATTCAGTACTTC; CDR3: CASSPRGGSGNIQYF
J: TRBJ2-1; size: few; D: TRBD2; V: TRBV14; DNA: TGTGCCAGCAGCCAAGGGACTAGCGGGGGGAGTAGGAATGAGCAGTTCTTC; CDR3: CASSQGTSGGSRNEQFF
J: TRBJ2-7; size: .; D: .; V: TRBV6-5; DNA: TGTGCCAGCAGTTGGACAGAGAGCTCCTACGAGCAGTACTTC; CDR3: CASSWTESSYEQYF
J: TRBJ1-1; size: .; D: .; V: TRBV10-3; DNA: TGTGCCATCAGTGAGTCACAGGGTTCGAACACTGAAGCTTTCTTT; CDR3: CAISESQGSNTEAFF
J: TRBJ1-1; size: .; D: .; V: TRBV2; DNA: TGTGCCAGCAGTGGGAGAGTGAACACTGAAGCTTTCTTT; CDR3: CASSGRVNTEAFF
J: TRBJ2-1; size: once; D: TRBD2; V: TRBV7-6; DNA: TGTGCCAGCAGCTTACAGCGGGGCCACTCCTACAATGAGCAGTTCTTC; CDR3: CASSLQRGHSYNEQFF
J: TRBJ1-1; size: .; D: .; V: TRBV5-1; DNA: TGCGCCAGCAGCCCGAAAAAGGGAGTATCCACTGAAGCTTTCTTT; CDR3: CASSPKKGVSTEAFF
J: TRBJ1-1; size: .; D: TRBD1; V: TRBV19; DNA: TGTGCCAGTCTGGACTTACAGGGGGGGACTGAAGCTTTCTTT; CDR3: CASLDLQGGTEAFF
J: TRBJ2-3; size: .; D: TRBD2; V: TRBV9; DNA: TGTGCCAGCAGCCCGGGACTAGCGGGGGGGTCTAGCACAGATACGCAGTATTTT; CDR3: CASSPGLAGGSSTDTQYF
J: TRBJ2-5; size: .; D: .; V: TRBV11-3; DNA: TGTGCCAGCAGCAAACAGGGAGCAGAGACCCAGTACTTC; CDR3: CASSKQGAETQYF
J: TRBJ2-2; size: .; D: TRBD1; V: TRBV6-4; DNA: TGTGCCAGCAGTTTCCTTTACAGGGGCGGCGACACCGGGGAGCTGTTTTTT; CDR3: CASSFLYRGGDTGELFF
J: TRBJ2-5; size: .; D: .; V: TRBV7-9; DNA: TGTGCCAGCAGCTTAGCGGCAGGGAGGGAGACCCAGTACTTC; CDR3: CASSLAAGRETQYF
J: TRBJ2-5; size: .; D: TRBD2; V: TRBV18; DNA: TGTGCCAGCTCACCTGAGGGAAGCGGGGCCCAGTACTTC; CDR3: CASSPEGSGAQYF
J: TRBJ2-1; size: .; D: .; V: TRBV25-1; DNA: TGTGCCAGCGGGGGAGGTGAGCAGTTCTTC; CDR3: CASGGGEQFF
J: TRBJ2-3; size: few; D: TRBD2; V: TRBV4-2; DNA: TGTGCCAGCAGCCAAGCTAGCGGGGGGGTTGGAGATACGCAGTATTTT; CDR3: CASSQASGGVGDTQYF
J: TRBJ2-1; size: .; D: .; V: TRBV15; DNA: TGTGCCACCAGCAGAGGACTGTGGCAACCGACGGGATACAATGAGCAGTTCTTC; CDR3: CATSRGLWQPTGYNEQFF
J: TRBJ1-5; size: .; D: TRBD1; V: TRBV5-1; DNA: TGCGCCAGCAGCGTGACAGGGACCAGGGAGCAGCCCCAGCATTTT; CDR3: CASSVTGTREQPQHF
J: TRBJ2-5; size: once; D: TRBD1; V: TRBV7-3; DNA: TGTGCCAGCAGCCCGACAGGGGTCGGGACCCAGTACTTC; CDR3: CASSPTGVGTQYF
J: TRBJ2-7; size: .; D: TRBD1; V: TRBV5-1; DNA: TGCGCCAGCAGCTTGGAACCCGGGACAGGGAGCGTGGACGAGCAGTACTTC; CDR3: CASSLEPGTGSVDEQYF
J: TRBJ1-3; size: .; D: .; V: TRBV6-5; DNA: TGTGCCAGCCAGCGGAGTGGAGCTGGAAACACCATATATTTT; CDR3: CASQRSGAGNTIYF
J: TRBJ2-3; size: .; D: .; V: TRBV30; DNA: TGTGCTGGAAACTCAGGGGTTTTATTAGATACGCAGTATTTT; CDR3: CAGNSGVLLDTQYF
J: TRBJ1-1; size: .; D: .; V: TRBV19; DNA: TGTGCCAGTAGTAACACGGGACTCGGCAGCACTGAAGCTTTCTTT; CDR3: CASSNTGLGSTEAFF
J: TRBJ1-2; size: .; D: TRBD1; V: TRBV28; DNA: TGTGCCAGCAGCCGGGGGGACAGGGGGGCGGCCCCCTATGGCTACACCTTC; CDR3: CASSRGDRGAAPYGYTF
J: TRBJ1-6; size: .; D: TRBD1; V: TRBV4-2; DNA: TGTGCCAGCAGCCACGCCGTTCCGGACAGGGATAGAAATTCACCCCTCCACTTT; CDR3: CASSHAVPDRDRNSPLHF
J: TRBJ2-7; size: .; D: .; V: TRBV2; DNA: TGTGCCAGCAGTGGGGCCGCAGCGGCCTACGAGCAGTACTTC; CDR3: CASSGAAAAYEQYF
J: TRBJ1-1; size: .; D: .; V: TRBV27; DNA: TGTGCCAGCAGTTTCTCCGTCAGGGGCAAGAACACTGAAGCTTTCTTT; CDR3: CASSFSVRGKNTEAFF
J: TRBJ2-7; size: .; D: .; V: TRBV12-5; DNA: TGTGCTAGTGGTTTGGTACCTGGAGTGGCGGGCTCCTACGAGCAGTACTTC; CDR3: CASGLVPGVAGSYEQYF
J: TRBJ1-1; size: .; D: .; V: TRBV7-6; DNA: TGTGCCAGCAGCTATACAGAGAACACTGAAGCTTTCTTT; CDR3: CASSYTENTEAFF